These 20 T cell receptor beta chains were all obtained from the same sample, sequenced in a study of CD8 T cells in ankylosing spondylitis. TCRdb ran MiXCR on the 5' RACE reads and lists one entry per CDR3 protein. The sample has about 160,000 distinct CDR3 sequences; about 42% are singletons. Sequenced: synovial fluid, either unsorted or a sorted T cell fraction (not recorded which). The source is a male donor with ankylosing spondylitis.

The chain recombines TRBV12-3 or TRBV12-4 with TRBJ1-5; D not certain. V was clipped by 6 bases and J by 0 bases, with 6 bases between them. The CDR3 is 13 residues long. This CDR3 reads CASRAVSNQPQHF. The CDR3, as DNA: TGTGCCAGCAGGGCCGTTAGCAATCAGCCCCAGCATTTT.

This clonotype was found a few times. V and J are TRBV4-3 and TRBJ2-7, with D tentatively TRBD1 or TRBD2 (5 bases each). Germline CDR1 reads LGHNA; CDR2 reads YSLEER. The CDR3 consists of 15 residues. The V gene lost 4 bases and the J gene lost 6 bases, with 19 bases spanning the gap. The CDR3 bases are TGCGCCAGCAGCCCAGCTTATTGGGACCTACCCGAGCAGTACTTC. Translation gives CASSPAYWDLPEQYF.

The gene calls are TRBV12-3 or TRBV12-4 and TRBJ1-5; 8 bases are shared with TRBD1. CDR3 length equals 13 residues. With V trimmed by 8 bases and J by 5 bases, 5 bases remained unmatched. The CDR3 sequence: CASAGGPHQPQHF. The CDR3 DNA is TGTGCCAGCGCAGGGGGCCCCCATCAGCCCCAGCATTTT.

The chain uses TRBV20-1 and TRBJ2-1; 14 nucleotides agree with TRBD2. The V and J ends lost 0 bases and 7 bases, in that order; junction bases with no gene match: 14. There are 19 residues in the CDR3. Germline V gene sequence: CDR1 DFQATT, CDR2 SNEGSKA (reference sequence). CDR3 nucleotides: TGCAGTGCTAGAGATTGGGAATGGACTAGCGGGGGGAACGAAAATGAGCAGTTCTTC. Translation: CSARDWEWTSGGNENEQFF.

CDR3 DNA sequence: TGTGCCAGCAGCTTAGAGCACACGAACACTGAAGCTTTCTTT. Protein product: CASSLEHTNTEAFF. This chain links TRBV7-9 with TRBJ1-1; D is unresolved. Trimming pared 1 base from V and 1 base from J, leaving 7 bases between. The CDR3 has 14 amino acids. Looked up from germline, CDR1 is SEHNR and CDR2 is FQNEAQ (reference sequence).

J is TRBJ2-7 and V is TRBV5-1; D not resolved. V was cut by 4 bases and J by 1 base, with 12 bases left in between. Per the germline V gene, CDR1 is SGHRS and CDR2 is YFSETQ. The CDR3 has 14 residues. The CDR3 bases are TGCGCCAGCAGCCTGGTGGCGCGGTCCTACGAGCAGTACTTC. This encodes CASSLVARSYEQYF. Full variable domain (missing parts from reference TRBV5-1 and TRBJ2-7): KAGVTQTPRYLIKTRGQQVTLSCSPISGHRSVSWYQQTPGQGLQFLFEYFSETQRNKGNFPGRFSGRQFSNSRSEMNVSTLELGDSALYLCASSLVARSYEQYFGPGTRLTVT.

The sample holds many counts of this clonotype. The chain is built from TRBV7-9 and TRBJ2-7; D gene unclear. Germline loops: CDR1 SEHNR, CDR2 FQNEAQ (reference sequence). Trimming left V 0 bases short and J 0 bases short, with 9 bases between. CDR3 length: 15 amino acids. CDR3 region: CASSLAVGISYEQYF. The CDR3 DNA follows: TGTGCCAGCAGCTTAGCTGTGGGCATCTCCTACGAGCAGTACTTC.

The sample holds many counts of this clonotype. CDR3 nucleotides: TGTGCCACCTCAAAGACAGGGGAAGAGACCCAGTACTTC. It specifies CATSKTGEETQYF. This chain links TRBV24-1 with TRBJ2-5; 8 bases are a match to TRBD1. J lost 3 bases, V lost 9 bases, and 5 bases had no gene match. There are 13 residues in the CDR3. Germline CDR1 reads KGHDR; CDR2 reads SFDVKD.

This clonotype was seen repeatedly, ten times or more. The J gene is TRBJ2-7, the V gene TRBV20-1, with TRBD1 matching over 7 bases. The V gene's germline CDR1 is DFQATT and CDR2 SNEGSKA (reference sequence). The V gene end was trimmed by 3 bases and the J gene end by 2 bases; junction bases not matched to a gene: 7. The CDR3 has 14 amino acids. The CDR3 region has the DNA TGCAGTGCTAGGAGGGACAGATTAACCTACGAGCAGTACTTC. As protein: CSARRDRLTYEQYF.

The chain joins TRBV20-1 to TRBJ2-5; D is ambiguous. CDR1 and CDR2 (germline): DFQATT, SNEGSKA (reference sequence). The length of the CDR3 is 14 residues. V lost 4 bases and J lost 0, with 12 bases in between. The CDR3 nucleotides are TGCAGTGCTATTTTTATAGGCCACCAAGAGACCCAGTACTTC. As protein: CSAIFIGHQETQYF.

The chain uses TRBV10-2 and TRBJ2-3; maybe TRBD2 (5 bases). Deletions cut 6 bases from V and 7 bases from J, with 8 bases between. CDR3 length: 11 amino acids. Looked up from germline, CDR1 is WSHSY and CDR2 is SAAADI. In DNA, the CDR3 is TGCGCCAGCAGCTTAGCGTATACGCAGTATTTT. It specifies CASSLAYTQYF.

The chain combines TRBV19 with TRBJ2-2; D may match TRBD1 or TRBD2 (5 bases each). Trimming took off 5 bases at V and 2 bases at J, with 21 bases between the two ends. CDR3 length: 18 residues. Germline assignment: CDR1 LNHDA and CDR2 SQIVND (reference sequence). The CDR3 nucleotides read TGTGCCAGTAGTTCGTGGGGGAACTTAGCTATCAACACCGGGGAGCTGTTTTTT. It translates to CASSSWGNLAINTGELFF.

This clonotype occurred a few times. This chain joins TRBV5-6 and TRBJ2-7, with a possible D match to TRBD2 (5 bases). The CDR3 consists of 12 residues. Germline-derived CDR1 and CDR2 are SGHDT and YYEEEE. The V and J ends lost 4 bases and 7 bases respectively, with 12 bases between them. In DNA, the CDR3 is TGTGCCAGCAGCCAGACGTCGGGGGAGCAGTACTTC. This translates into CASSQTSGEQYF.

The rearrangement joins TRBV6-5 to TRBJ1-2, with 8 bases that match TRBD1. The CDR3 length is 16 residues. Germline CDR1 MNHEY, CDR2 SVGAGI. Trimming took 0 bases from V and 0 from J; bases not matched to a gene: 3. The CDR3 loop reads CASSYSQDRANYGYTF. CDR3 nucleotide sequence: TGTGCCAGCAGTTACTCCCAGGACAGGGCTAACTATGGCTACACCTTC.

In this sample, this clonotype turned up once. The chain carries TRBV6-5 and TRBJ2-1; 12 bases are a match to TRBD2. The CDR3 spans 15 residues. Germline-derived CDR1 and CDR2 are MNHEY and SVGAGI. The junction had 8 bases not matched to a gene; V was cut back by 6 bases and J by 8 bases. Written as DNA, the CDR3 is TGTGCCAGCAGACTCGGACTAGCGGGATCGGATGAGCAGTTCTTC. Its translation: CASRLGLAGSDEQFF.

A single count supports this clonotype. The chain combines TRBV11-2 with TRBJ1-2; D is ambiguous. V was shortened by 1 base and J by 0 bases, with 15 bases between the two germline ends. This CDR3 region has 17 residues. The germline gives CDR1 SGHAT, CDR2 FQNNGV. DNA for the CDR3: TGTGCCAGCAGCTTAGGCCCTCCGCCCTACTCTAACTATGGCTACACCTTC. Translated: CASSLGPPPYSNYGYTF.

The chain carries TRBV28 and TRBJ2-1, with D perhaps matching TRBD2 (6 bases). The CDR3 is 18 residues long. With 2 bases removed from V and 4 bases from J, the gap between germline ends came to 21 bases. Looked up from germline, CDR1 is MDHEN and CDR2 is SYDVKM. The CDR3 sequence is CASSLNPDLAEIYNEQFF. CDR3 sequence (DNA): TGTGCCAGCAGTTTAAACCCCGACTTAGCGGAAATATACAATGAGCAGTTCTTC.

The chain combines TRBV20-1 with TRBJ2-2, with a weak D call TRBD2 (5 bases). The V gene lost 0 bases and the J gene lost 3 bases, with 11 bases spanning the gap. CDR3 size: 15 residues. Germline CDR1 DFQATT, CDR2 SNEGSKA (reference sequence). CDR3 amino acids: CSAREASLDTGELFF. The DNA for the CDR3 is TGCAGTGCTAGAGAGGCTAGCCTCGACACCGGGGAGCTGTTTTTT.

The rearrangement uses TRBV7-6 and TRBJ1-5, with 7 bases aligning to TRBD1. This CDR3 is 13 amino acids long. Germline CDR1 reads SGHVS; CDR2 reads FNYEAQ. V lost 5 bases, J lost 8 bases, and 6 bases stayed unmatched. CDR3 nucleotide sequence: TGTGCCAGCAGCCGGACAGGCAGAGAGCCCCAGCATTTT. Protein: CASSRTGREPQHF.

This sequence joins TRBV18 and TRBJ1-5; D call uncertain. V gave up 2 bases and J gave up 6 bases, with 11 bases separating them. Germline V gene lookup returns CDR1 KGHSH and CDR2 LQKENI. This CDR3 region has 14 residues. The CDR3 is CASSPDRIGQPQHF. The CDR3 DNA follows: TGTGCCAGCTCACCAGATAGGATCGGTCAGCCCCAGCATTTT.